These 27 T cell receptor beta chains came from one sample sequenced in a study of T cell changes during pregnancy in multiple sclerosis. Assay used: immunoSEQ multiplex PCR; TCRdb lists only in-frame clones, some missing. This table holds roughly 60,000 clones, approximately 91% found once. The starting material was CD4+ T cells from peripheral blood mononuclear cells, obtained in the first trimester of pregnancy. The receptors were sampled from a female donor with multiple sclerosis, enrolled in a pregnancy study.

The chain carries TRBV9 and TRBJ2-2; TRBD2 matches at 10 bases. Germline CDR1 is SGDLS and CDR2 is YYNGEE. The V segment lost 4 bases and the J segment 0 bases; nucleotides outside the gene matches: 6. The CDR3 has 17 residues. The DNA for the CDR3 is TGTGCCAGCAGCACTCCGGGACTAGCGACGAACACCGGGGAGCTGTTTTTT. This encodes CASSTPGLATNTGELFF.

J is TRBJ2-7 and V is TRBV2; 7 nucleotides agree with TRBD1. This CDR3 comprises 12 residues. Germline V CDR1 and CDR2: SNHLY, FYNNEI. V lost 9 bases, J lost 2 bases, and 4 bases stayed unmatched. CDR3 in amino acids: CASKGQTYEQYF. CDR3 nucleotides: TGTGCCAGTAAGGGACAGACCTACGAGCAGTACTTC.

This chain joins TRBV19 and TRBJ2-7, with D possibly TRBD1 on 5 matching bases. The ends were cut back, 1 base at V and 8 bases at J, with 21 bases in the middle. CDR1 LNHDA and CDR2 SQIVND come from the germline V gene (reference sequence). The CDR3 extends over 16 amino acids. For the CDR3, the DNA is TGTGCCAGTAGTATAGGGGGCCAGGTGAGACCTACGCAGCAGTACTTC. This gives the protein CASSIGGQVRPTQQYF.

The chain employs TRBV7-9 and TRBJ2-3, with D possibly being TRBD2 (7 bases). V lost 1 base, J lost 5 bases, and 13 bases lay in between. CDR3 length: 15 amino acids. Per the germline V gene, CDR1 is SEHNR and CDR2 is FQNEAQ (reference sequence). The CDR3 is CASSLGEGHGDTQYF. The CDR3 nucleotides read TGTGCCAGCAGCTTAGGGGAGGGACACGGAGATACGCAGTATTTT.

The V call is TRBV19, the J call TRBJ2-7; 9 positions agree with TRBD1. V trimming: 9 bases; J trimming: 1 base; junction bases outside the gene matches: 4. The CDR3 consists of 13 residues. Germline CDR1 is LNHDA and CDR2 is SQIVND (reference sequence). Here the CDR3 reads CASGTGRSYEQYF. CDR3 sequence (DNA): TGTGCCAGCGGGACAGGGAGGTCCTACGAGCAGTACTTC.

The chain is built from TRBV10-3 and TRBJ2-1, with 7 bases aligning to TRBD2. The J segment lost 0 bases and the V segment lost 0 bases, leaving 2 bases of the junction unmatched. This CDR3 has 16 amino acids. The germline V gene encodes CDR1 ENHRY and CDR2 SYGVKD. The chain's CDR3 is CAISESGGISYNEQFF. CDR3 in DNA: TGTGCCATCAGTGAGTCGGGGGGGATCTCCTACAATGAGCAGTTCTTC.

The J gene is TRBJ1-1, the V gene TRBV5-8; D not resolved. The CDR3 has 14 amino acids. Germline CDR1 SGHTS, CDR2 YDEGEE. V lost 3 bases and J 0 bases, leaving 9 bases between the germline ends. The CDR3 here is CASSSVGMNTEAFF. The CDR3 DNA reads TGTGCCAGCAGCTCGGTCGGGATGAACACTGAAGCTTTCTTT.

The chain is built from TRBV6-4 and TRBJ1-6; 7 bases match TRBD1. The CDR3 extends over 16 amino acids. Looked up from germline, CDR1 is MRHNA and CDR2 is SNTAGT. V was pared by 2 bases and J by 6 bases, with 7 bases of the junction left unmatched. The CDR3 DNA sequence: TGTGCCAGCAGTGACAGGACAGGTCCGAGTAATTCACCCCTCCACTTT. Protein sequence: CASSDRTGPSNSPLHF.

The genes are TRBV14 and TRBJ1-2, with 11 bases lining up with TRBD1. Germline V gives CDR1 SGHDN, CDR2 FVKESK. The CDR3 consists of 15 residues. V dropped 4 bases and J dropped 6; count of bases not matched to a gene: 7. The CDR3 here is CASSPPGTGGNGYTF. The CDR3 DNA reads as TGTGCCAGCAGCCCACCCGGGACAGGGGGTAATGGCTACACCTTC.

The chain links TRBV19 to TRBJ1-2; TRBD1 matches at 10 bases. V shed 7 bases and J 6 bases; nucleotides not matched to a gene: 8. Germline lookup yields CDR1 LNHDA and CDR2 SQIVND (reference sequence). The CDR3 covers 14 residues. In DNA, the CDR3 is TGTGCCAGTATCAATCTCGGACAGGGGGATGGCTACACCTTC. Translating it yields CASINLGQGDGYTF.

This clone was picked up a small number of times. This chain joins TRBV29-1 and TRBJ2-7, with D possibly TRBD1 on 5 matching bases. CDR1 and CDR2 from the germline V gene are SQVTM and ANQGSEA. With 4 bases removed from V and 6 bases from J, the gap between germline ends came to 7 bases. The CDR3 length is 10 residues. CDR3 region: CSVGTIEQYF. In DNA form, the CDR3 reads TGCAGCGTTGGGACAATCGAGCAGTACTTC.

The chain uses TRBV19 and TRBJ2-3, with 8 bases lining up with TRBD2. The trim removed 4 bases at V and 2 bases at J, leaving 11 bases unmatched. Germline V gene data show CDR1 as LNHDA and CDR2 as SQIVND (reference sequence). This CDR3 has 17 residues. In DNA, the CDR3 is TGTGCCAGTAGTACTCCCCGGGGCGGGGGGCTCACAGATACGCAGTATTTT. Encoded protein: CASSTPRGGGLTDTQYF.

The chain carries TRBV2 and TRBJ1-5; no reliable D call. Germline CDR1 and CDR2: SNHLY and FYNNEI. V lost 1 base and J lost 7, with 11 bases in between. The CDR3 consists of 14 residues. DNA of the CDR3: TGTGCCAGCAGTGAAGAAAGAGGGCCCCAGCCCCAGCATTTT. This gives the protein CASSEERGPQPQHF.

The V and J genes are TRBV11-1 and TRBJ1-5, with 7 positions matching TRBD1. With V trimmed by 5 bases and J by 6 bases, 4 bases remained unmatched. The germline V gene has CDR1 SGHAT and CDR2 FQDESV (reference sequence). The CDR3 has 13 amino acids. The CDR3 DNA is TGTGCCAGCAGCCCCGACAGGGCTCAGCCCCAGCATTTT. This translates into CASSPDRAQPQHF.

The V call is TRBV25-1, the J call TRBJ1-1; tentatively, D is TRBD1 (6 bases). The CDR3 extends over 15 amino acids. V was pared by 6 bases and J by 1 base, with 15 bases between. Germline V CDR1 and CDR2: MGHDK, SYGVNS. The CDR3 bases are TGTGCCAGCAGCCTACAAAGGGGGAGGAACACTGAAGCTTTCTTT. Its protein is CASSLQRGRNTEAFF.

The chain has TRBV9 and TRBJ1-4, with D hard to call. The V and J ends lost 4 bases and 8 bases respectively, with 18 bases between them. CDR1 is SGDLS, CDR2 YYNGEE, per germline. The CDR3 is made up of 15 amino acids. The CDR3 region has the DNA TGTGCCAGCAGCAAAGCGGCGGGCCGAGCCGAAAAACTGTTTTTT. Translation: CASSKAAGRAEKLFF.

CDR3: CSVGQGVETQYF. Here the CDR3 DNA reads TGCAGCGTGGGACAGGGGGTGGAGACCCAGTACTTC. The V gene is TRBV29-1, the J gene TRBJ2-5, with TRBD1 matching 11 bases. The CDR3 has 12 amino acids. V was pared by 6 bases and J by 5 bases, with 2 bases of the junction left unmatched. Looked up from germline, CDR1 is SQVTM and CDR2 is ANQGSEA.

This chain links TRBV27 with TRBJ2-5; 10 nucleotides match TRBD1. With 5 bases clipped from V and 1 base from J, the junction kept 4 bases outside the gene matches. Germline CDR1 MNHEY, CDR2 SMNVEV (reference sequence). This CDR3 has 15 amino acids. DNA for the CDR3: TGTGCCAGCAGTCCCTGGGACAGGGGCCAAGAGACCCAGTACTTC. It specifies CASSPWDRGQETQYF.

V usage is TRBV2 and J usage is TRBJ2-7; D is undetermined. CDR1 SNHLY and CDR2 FYNNEI come from the germline V gene. V was trimmed by 7 bases and J by 3 bases, leaving 13 bases between them. This CDR3 spans 13 amino acids. The CDR3 bases are TGTGCCAGCACCACCGAAAGAGACTACGAGCAGTACTTC. Residues: CASTTERDYEQYF.

V gene TRBV5-6 combines with J gene TRBJ1-1; unclear D gene. There are 13 residues in the CDR3. V was shortened by 4 bases and J by 1 base, with 8 bases between the two germline ends. CDR1 is SGHDT and CDR2 is YYEEEE in the germline V gene. CDR3 sequence (DNA): TGTGCCAGCAGCCGGAGATCGAACACTGAAGCTTTCTTT. It is translated as CASSRRSNTEAFF.

The chain carries TRBV5-1 and TRBJ2-2, with 9 bases fitting TRBD2. CDR1 is SGHRS and CDR2 is YFSETQ in the germline V gene. With V trimmed by 1 base and J by 5 bases, 3 bases remained unmatched. The CDR3 extends over 15 amino acids. The CDR3 nucleotides read TGCGCCAGCAGCTTGTCTAGCGGGGTTACCGGGGAGCTGTTTTTT. Translation gives CASSLSSGVTGELFF. Filled out from reference TRBV5-1 and TRBJ2-2, the complete variable domain reads KAGVTQTPRYLIKTRGQQVTLSCSPISGHRSVSWYQQTPGQGLQFLFEYFSETQRNKGNFPGRFSGRQFSNSRSEMNVSTLELGDSALYLCASSLSSGVTGELFFGEGSRLTVL.

The chain links TRBV7-3 to TRBJ1-6; TRBD1 aligns across 9 bases. In germline, CDR1 is SGHTA, CDR2 FQGTGA. This CDR3 is 13 amino acids long. V lost 2 bases to trimming and J lost 18 bases; unmatched junction nucleotides: 8. The chain's CDR3 is CASSLDRGMDPHF. The CDR3 region has the DNA TGTGCCAGCAGCTTAGACAGGGGGATGGATCCCCACTTT.

The rearrangement links TRBV4-2 to TRBJ1-1; D uncertain. The CDR3 is 14 amino acids. With 0 bases removed from V and 0 bases from J, the gap between germline ends came to 5 bases. Germline loops: CDR1 LGHNA, CDR2 YNFKEQ. The CDR3 bases are TGTGCCAGCAGCCAAGATTCAGTGAACACTGAAGCTTTCTTT. This codes for CASSQDSVNTEAFF.

The CDR3 DNA follows: TGTGCCAGCAGTTACCTCGGTGACAGATCCTACGAGCAGTACTTC. It codes for CASSYLGDRSYEQYF. J is TRBJ2-7 and V is TRBV6-5, with D possibly matching TRBD1 (5 bases). Trimming shortened V by 2 bases and J by 1 base, and 12 bases separated the two germline ends. Germline lookup yields CDR1 MNHEY and CDR2 SVGAGI. The CDR3 runs 15 residues.

This clone has just a few counts. This chain links TRBV30 with TRBJ1-2; no firm D call. The CDR3 consists of 12 residues. V shed 0 bases and J shed 4 bases, with 6 bases lying between them. Germline CDR1 reads GTSNPN; CDR2 reads SVGIG (reference sequence). The CDR3 nucleotides are TGTGCCTGGAGTGTGCCCGGCTATGGCTACACCTTC. Translation: CAWSVPGYGYTF.

This clone was observed a single time. The chain uses TRBV10-3 and TRBJ2-7; D not resolved. Trimming removed 8 bases from V and 2 bases from J, with 7 bases in between. Germline CDR1 reads ENHRY; CDR2 reads SYGVKD. The CDR3 length is 11 residues. The CDR3 sequence: CAIGLTYEQYF. In nucleotides, the CDR3 is TGTGCCATCGGCCTCACCTACGAGCAGTACTTC.

The chain is built from TRBV2 and TRBJ1-2; no definite D call. This CDR3 comprises 14 residues. Germline CDR1 and CDR2: SNHLY and FYNNEI. V lost 3 bases and J 2 bases, leaving 10 bases between the germline ends. CDR3 coding DNA: TGTGCCAGCAGTGATGAGGCAGAAAACTATGGCTACACCTTC. Residues: CASSDEAENYGYTF.